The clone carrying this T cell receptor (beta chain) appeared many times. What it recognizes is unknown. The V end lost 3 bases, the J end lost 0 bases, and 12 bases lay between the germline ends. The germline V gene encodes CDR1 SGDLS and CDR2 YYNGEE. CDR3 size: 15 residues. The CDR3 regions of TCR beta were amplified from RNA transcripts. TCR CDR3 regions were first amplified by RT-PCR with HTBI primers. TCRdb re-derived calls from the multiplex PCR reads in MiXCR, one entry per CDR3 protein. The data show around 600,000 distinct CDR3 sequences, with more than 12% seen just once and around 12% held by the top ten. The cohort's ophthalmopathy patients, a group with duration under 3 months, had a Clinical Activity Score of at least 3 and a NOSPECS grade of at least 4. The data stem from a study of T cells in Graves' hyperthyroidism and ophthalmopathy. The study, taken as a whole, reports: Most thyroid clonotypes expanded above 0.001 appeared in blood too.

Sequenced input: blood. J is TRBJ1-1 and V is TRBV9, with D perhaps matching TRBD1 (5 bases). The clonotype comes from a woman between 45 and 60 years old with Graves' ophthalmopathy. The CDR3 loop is CASSEEGIMNTEAFF. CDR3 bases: TGTGCCAGCAGCGAGGAGGGGATAATGAACACTGAAGCTTTCTTT. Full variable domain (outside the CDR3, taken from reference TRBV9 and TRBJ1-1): DSGVTQTPKHLITATGQRVTLRCSPRSGDLSVYWYQQSLDQGLQFLIQYYNGEERAKGNILERFSAQQFPDLHSELNLSSLELGDSALYFCASSEEGIMNTEAFFGQGTRLTVV.